Listed below are T cell receptor beta chains from one sample, sequenced in a study of PD-L1 blockade in urothelial cancer. TCRdb's table, derived via immunoSEQ multiplex PCR, lists solely in-frame clones and lacks some. This table has roughly 90,000 clones, more than 80% appearing once. Sample: PBMCs, taken around atezolizumab (anti-PD-L1) treatment. Receptor source: an elderly woman with urothelial cancer. The CDR3 runs from the conserved cysteine through the conserved F or W. The D gene is left open where the match is weak. Not every row has a clone size; where given, it reads once, few, many or a size class.

clone size	J gene	D gene	V gene	CDR3 protein	CDR3 DNA
.	TRBJ2-1	.	TRBV29-1	CSVELQTGTEQFF	TGCAGCGTTGAACTCCAGACAGGCACTGAGCAGTTCTTC
few	TRBJ2-1	TRBD2	TRBV5-1	CASSFFAGGREDYNEQFF	TGCGCCAGCAGCTTCTTCGCGGGAGGCCGGGAGGATTACAATGAGCAGTTCTTC
.	TRBJ2-1	.	TRBV23-1	CASSLKQEGRTYNEQFF	TGCGCCAGCAGTCTAAAACAAGAGGGTAGGACCTACAATGAGCAGTTCTTC
.	TRBJ1-2	.	TRBV7-3	CASSLSGGRSYTF	TGTGCCAGCAGCCTAAGCGGGGGAAGAAGCTACACCTTC
.	TRBJ2-7	.	TRBV4-1	CASSPGRNYEQYF	TGCGCCAGCAGTCCGGGGAGGAACTACGAGCAGTACTTC
.	TRBJ1-2	.	TRBV6-1	CASSWDTNNYGYTF	TGTGCCAGCAGCTGGGACACCAATAACTATGGCTACACCTTC
.	TRBJ1-3	.	TRBV25-1	CASSASTAATTIYF	TGTGCCAGCAGTGCTAGTACAGCGGCGACCACCATATATTTT
once	TRBJ2-2	.	TRBV9	CASSVAREDTGELFF	TGTGCCAGCAGCGTAGCCAGGGAAGACACCGGGGAGCTGTTTTTT
.	TRBJ1-2	.	TRBV29-1	CSVEDERRNYGYTF	TGCAGCGTTGAAGACGAACGGCGGAACTATGGCTACACCTTC
.	TRBJ1-5	TRBD1	TRBV7-9	CASSLGDRFNQPQHF	TGTGCCAGCAGCTTAGGGGACAGGTTCAATCAGCCCCAGCATTTT
few	TRBJ1-1	.	TRBV18	CASSPGLDTEAFF	TGTGCCAGCTCACCGGGTCTAGACACTGAAGCTTTCTTT
once	TRBJ2-7	.	TRBV19	CASSIAGSNYEQYF	TGTGCCAGTAGTATAGCGGGGAGTAACTACGAGCAGTACTTC
.	TRBJ2-7	TRBD1	TRBV6-1	CASSGSGTGLYEQYF	TGTGCCAGCAGTGGGTCCGGGACAGGGCTCTACGAGCAGTACTTC
.	TRBJ2-3	TRBD2	TRBV15	CATSRGSSGVTDTQYF	TGTGCCACCAGCAGAGGAAGTAGCGGGGTGACAGATACGCAGTATTTT
.	TRBJ1-5	TRBD1	TRBV28	CASRRGGTGNQPQHF	TGTGCCAGCAGAAGAGGAGGGACAGGGAATCAGCCCCAGCATTTT
.	TRBJ2-1	TRBD2	TRBV9	CASSAQAGVQYNEQFF	TGTGCCAGCAGCGCCCAAGCGGGAGTGCAGTACAATGAGCAGTTCTTC
.	TRBJ1-5	TRBD1	TRBV30	CAWGATGGLQPQHF	TGTGCCTGGGGCGCCACAGGGGGCCTTCAGCCCCAGCATTTT
.	TRBJ1-3	.	TRBV14	CASSQSSFWGPGNTIYF	TGTGCCAGCAGCCAATCAAGTTTTTGGGGGCCCGGAAACACCATATATTTT
.	TRBJ1-1	.	TRBV28	CASSLVGGTEAFF	TGTGCCAGCAGTTTAGTAGGGGGCACTGAAGCTTTCTTT
.	TRBJ2-5	TRBD2	TRBV7-3	CASSSSGLAGETQYF	TGTGCCAGCAGCTCTTCGGGACTAGCGGGAGAGACCCAGTACTTC
.	TRBJ2-7	.	TRBV6-1	CASSGSPDSLYEQYF	TGTGCCAGCAGTGGCTCTCCGGACTCTTTGTACGAGCAGTACTTC
.	TRBJ1-4	.	TRBV19	CASSIDQGGREKLFF	TGTGCCAGTAGTATAGATCAAGGGGGACGTGAAAAACTGTTTTTT
.	TRBJ2-7	TRBD1	TRBV9	CASSARQGQDEQYF	TGTGCCAGCAGCGCACGACAGGGACAGGACGAGCAGTACTTC
.	TRBJ2-1	TRBD2	TRBV5-1	CASSPGTNSYNEQFF	TGCGCCAGCAGCCCTGGGACTAACTCCTACAATGAGCAGTTCTTC
.	TRBJ1-1	TRBD1	TRBV30	CAWSVKGLTGEEAFF	TGTGCCTGGAGTGTAAAAGGCCTAACAGGGGAAGAAGCTTTCTTT
once	TRBJ1-5	TRBD1	TRBV5-5	CASSHGRGRDQPQHF	TGTGCCAGCAGCCACGGCAGGGGGCGGGACCAGCCCCAGCATTTT
.	TRBJ1-2	TRBD1	TRBV13	CASSTWDRPNYGYTF	TGTGCCAGCAGCACCTGGGACAGACCTAACTATGGCTACACCTTC
.	TRBJ2-2	TRBD2	TRBV6-1	CASSISGTGTGELFF	TGTGCCAGCAGTATTAGCGGGACGGGCACCGGGGAGCTGTTTTTT
.	TRBJ1-4	.	TRBV20-1	CSALVNEKLFF	TGCAGTGCTCTAGTTAATGAAAAACTGTTTTTT
once	TRBJ2-3	.	TRBV27	CASSLGLAGSTDTQYF	TGTGCCAGCAGTTTGGGGTTGGCGGGAAGCACAGATACGCAGTATTTT